One sample yielded the 32 T cell receptor beta chains listed below, sequenced in a study of cytomegalovirus exposure and HLA in healthy donors. The PCR used 60 Vbeta and 13 Jbeta primers. This table comes from immunoSEQ multiplex PCR, and its TCRdb copy is limited to in-frame clones, with some not included. The listing contains some 64,000 clones. Sequencing was carried out using PBMCs. These receptors all come from a woman under 40 in good health and CMV-seronegative.

The rearrangement uses TRBV28 and TRBJ2-5; TRBD1 matches 9 bases. V shed 6 bases, J shed 7 bases, and the junction held 15 bases outside the gene matches. This CDR3 spans 16 amino acids. Looked up from germline, CDR1 is MDHEN and CDR2 is SYDVKM. CDR3 amino acids: CASSFPVVGTGSTQYF. CDR3 coding DNA: TGTGCCAGCAGCTTCCCGGTTGTTGGGACAGGGTCGACCCAGTACTTC.

This rearrangement joins TRBV6-6 to TRBJ2-7; 7 bases are shared with TRBD1. Germline V gives CDR1 MNHNY, CDR2 SVGAGI (reference sequence). The CDR3 length is 16 residues. With V trimmed by 0 bases and J by 2 bases, 7 bases remained unmatched. The CDR3 is CASSYSIGQGAYEQYF. The CDR3 nucleotides read TGTGCCAGCAGTTACTCGATTGGCCAGGGGGCCTACGAGCAGTACTTC.

The V and J genes are TRBV6-6 and TRBJ1-2; perhaps TRBD1 as D (6 bases). The V gene's germline CDR1 is MNHNY and CDR2 SVGAGI (reference sequence). The V end was cut by 6 bases, the J end by 5 bases, with 13 bases between. There are 13 residues in the CDR3. The CDR3 DNA reads as TGTGCCAGCAGCGGGACAAACCAGTATGGCTACACCTTC. This translates into CASSGTNQYGYTF.

With regard to this clone: Other nucleotide sequences in the sample specify the same CDR3. The chain employs TRBV9 and TRBJ2-3; 7 bases map to TRBD2. CDR1 SGDLS and CDR2 YYNGEE come from the germline V gene. Trimming cost V 0 bases and J 3 bases; bases outside gene matches: 7. This CDR3 spans 16 amino acids. CDR3 region: CASSVGEGRRTDTQYF. The CDR3, as DNA: TGTGCCAGCAGCGTAGGGGAGGGGAGGAGGACAGATACGCAGTATTTT.

The chain couples TRBV7-2 to TRBJ1-1, with 8 bases that match TRBD1. CDR1 is SGHTA, CDR2 FQGNSA, per germline. The CDR3 has 15 amino acids. Trimming cost V 5 bases and J 2 bases; bases outside gene matches: 7. The CDR3 DNA follows: TGTGCCAGCAGCCGACAGGGGCCCCCTAACACTGAAGCTTTCTTT. Translating gives CASSRQGPPNTEAFF. Filled out from reference TRBV7-2 and TRBJ1-1, the complete variable domain reads GAGVSQSPSNKVTEKGKDVELRCDPISGHTALYWYRQSLGQGLEFLIYFQGNSAPDKSGLPSDRFSAERTGGSVSTLTIQRTQQEDSAVYLCASSRQGPPNTEAFFGQGTRLTVV.

J is TRBJ1-6 and V is TRBV7-2; D uncertain. Germline V CDR1 and CDR2: SGHTA, FQGNSA. The CDR3 extends over 15 amino acids. Trimming shortened V by 3 bases and J by 9 bases, and 15 bases separated the two germline ends. In DNA form, the CDR3 reads TGTGCCAGCAGCTTGGTGCAAGCGGACTTTTCACCCCTCCACTTT. Its translation: CASSLVQADFSPLHF.

V usage is TRBV4-3 and J usage is TRBJ1-4; unclear D gene. Germline V gene data show CDR1 as LGHNA and CDR2 as YSLEER. This CDR3 has 12 residues. Deletions cut 4 bases from V and 8 bases from J, with 8 bases between. The CDR3 loop is CASSRLDEKLFF. The DNA of the CDR3 is TGCGCCAGCAGCCGACTTGACGAAAAACTGTTTTTT.

The chain joins TRBV28 to TRBJ1-1, with unresolved D. Germline V gene sequence: CDR1 MDHEN, CDR2 SYDVKM. CDR3 length: 14 residues. V gave up 2 bases and J gave up 4 bases, with 11 bases separating them. This CDR3 reads CASSLRRSGTEAFF. The CDR3 region has the DNA TGTGCCAGCAGTTTACGTAGGTCGGGCACTGAAGCTTTCTTT.

V usage is TRBV6-1 and J usage is TRBJ2-3; D uncertain. CDR3 size: 14 residues. V lost 7 bases, J lost 0 bases, and 11 bases lay in between. CDR1 and CDR2 from the germline V gene are MNHNS and SASEGT. In DNA form, the CDR3 reads TGTGCCAGCACCGAAAGCCCTAGCACAGATACGCAGTATTTT. This encodes CASTESPSTDTQYF.

The chain combines TRBV30 with TRBJ1-1, with D possibly matching TRBD1 (5 bases). CDR1 and CDR2 (germline): GTSNPN, SVGIG (reference sequence). The CDR3 loop spans 13 amino acids. V lost 5 bases and J lost 1, with 11 bases in between. The CDR3 DNA sequence: TGTGCCTGGGCTGTTGGACAGAACACTGAAGCTTTCTTT. Amino acids: CAWAVGQNTEAFF.

V and J are TRBV7-9 and TRBJ1-1; TRBD1 matches at 9 bases. Germline V gene data show CDR1 as SEHNR and CDR2 as FQNEAQ (reference sequence). This CDR3 spans 15 amino acids. V was pared by 5 bases and J by 0 bases, with 4 bases of the junction left unmatched. CDR3 sequence (DNA): TGTGCCAGCAGCCTACAGGGGGCCATGAACACTGAAGCTTTCTTT. Residues: CASSLQGAMNTEAFF. The whole variable domain, filled in from reference TRBV7-9 and TRBJ1-1, reads DTGVSQNPRHKITKRGQNVTFRCDPISEHNRLYWYRQTLGQGPEFLTYFQNEAQLEKSRLLSDRFSAERPKGSFSTLEIQRTEQGDSAMYLCASSLQGAMNTEAFFGQGTRLTVV.

The V call is TRBV30, the J call TRBJ1-1; D unresolved. The V end lost 2 bases, the J end lost 1 base, and 8 bases lay between the germline ends. This CDR3 contains 13 residues. Germline values: CDR1 GTSNPN, CDR2 SVGIG (reference sequence). DNA of the CDR3: TGTGCCTGGAGTCCCCGGAGGAACACTGAAGCTTTCTTT. Encoded protein: CAWSPRRNTEAFF.

The genes are TRBV19 and TRBJ2-1, with unresolved D. Trimming shortened V by 3 bases and J by 7 bases, and 4 bases separated the two germline ends. Germline CDR1 reads LNHDA; CDR2 reads SQIVND (reference sequence). The CDR3 totals 11 residues. The CDR3 DNA sequence: TGTGCCAGTAGTATCGGGAATGAGCAGTTCTTC. This codes for CASSIGNEQFF. Full variable domain (missing parts from reference TRBV19 and TRBJ2-1): DGGITQSPKYLFRKEGQNVTLSCEQNLNHDAMYWYRQDPGQGLRLIYYSQIVNDFQKGDIAEGYSVSREKKESFPLTVTSAQKNPTAFYLCASSIGNEQFFGPGTRLTVL.

V is TRBV10-3 and J is TRBJ2-7; weak D call: TRBD2 (6 bases). The ends were cut back, 3 bases at V and 5 bases at J, with 17 bases in the middle. In germline, CDR1 is ENHRY, CDR2 SYGVKD. This CDR3 spans 15 amino acids. The CDR3 DNA is TGTGCCATCAGTGAAACGTCGGGGGTATCCCACGAGCAGTACTTC. Its translation: CAISETSGVSHEQYF.

In regard to this clone: Other DNA sequences in the same sample also yield this CDR3. The chain couples TRBV6-5 to TRBJ2-1; 7 nucleotides align to TRBD2. The CDR3 totals 14 residues. The germline V gene has CDR1 MNHEY and CDR2 SVGAGI. J was trimmed by 8 bases and V by 5 bases; bases with no gene match: 9. The CDR3 protein is CASSGGGSRHEQFF. Written as DNA, the CDR3 is TGTGCCAGCAGTGGCGGCGGGAGCAGGCATGAGCAGTTCTTC.

The V gene is TRBV29-1, the J gene TRBJ2-1, with 11 bases that match TRBD2. With 6 bases clipped from V and 10 bases from J, the junction kept 5 bases outside the gene matches. CDR1 and CDR2 (germline): SQVTM, ANQGSEA. There are 12 residues in the CDR3. The CDR3 sequence is CSVGTSGYEQFF. For the CDR3, the DNA is TGCAGCGTAGGGACTAGCGGTTACGAGCAGTTCTTC.

The CDR3 DNA sequence: TGTGCCAGCAGCCTGGGACAGCTCTATGGCTACACCTTC. Residues: CASSLGQLYGYTF. The chain is built from TRBV28 and TRBJ1-2, with 7 bases aligning to TRBD1. This CDR3 comprises 13 residues. The germline V gene has CDR1 MDHEN and CDR2 SYDVKM. With V trimmed by 6 bases and J by 4 bases, 5 bases remained unmatched.

The chain is built from TRBV7-9 and TRBJ2-5, with TRBD2 identical over 10 bases. CDR1 is SEHNR and CDR2 is FQNEAQ in the germline V gene (reference sequence). V was clipped by 6 bases and J by 5 bases; unmatched bases: 12. CDR3 length: 16 residues. The CDR3 sequence is CASRQLAGSLRETQYF. The CDR3 nucleotides are TGTGCCAGCAGGCAACTAGCGGGATCATTACGGGAGACCCAGTACTTC. The whole variable domain, filled in from reference TRBV7-9 and TRBJ2-5, reads DTGVSQNPRHKITKRGQNVTFRCDPISEHNRLYWYRQTLGQGPEFLTYFQNEAQLEKSRLLSDRFSAERPKGSFSTLEIQRTEQGDSAMYLCASRQLAGSLRETQYFGPGTRLLVL.

The genes are TRBV19 and TRBJ2-2, with 10 bases lining up with TRBD2. This CDR3 is built from 14 residues. J was trimmed by 6 bases and V by 7 bases; bases with no gene match: 5. CDR1 is LNHDA and CDR2 is SQIVND in the germline V gene (reference sequence). The CDR3 here is CASTPSGGSGELFF. As DNA, the CDR3 is TGTGCCAGTACCCCTAGCGGGGGCTCCGGGGAGCTGTTTTTT.

The J gene is TRBJ1-2, the V gene TRBV11-2; no clear D. Germline CDR1 is SGHAT and CDR2 is FQNNGV. Trimming pared 4 bases from V and 5 bases from J, leaving 11 bases between. The CDR3 is 13 residues long. The CDR3 bases are TGTGCCAGCAGCTCAGACCCTATTTATGGCTACACCTTC. Its translation: CASSSDPIYGYTF.

The chain employs TRBV7-2 and TRBJ2-3, with TRBD2 as a possible D gene (6 bases). Trimming removed 5 bases from V and 5 bases from J, with 17 bases in between. There are 15 residues in the CDR3. CDR1 and CDR2 from the germline V gene are SGHTA and FQGNSA. The CDR3 sequence is CASSPTGSSGDTQYF. CDR3 DNA: TGTGCCAGCAGCCCTACCGGGAGCTCGGGAGATACGCAGTATTTT.

The rearrangement links TRBV5-6 to TRBJ2-2; 8 nucleotides agree with TRBD1. The CDR3 is 15 amino acids. Trimming at V came to 4 bases and at J to 7 bases, leaving 9 bases not matched to a gene. Germline loops: CDR1 SGHDT, CDR2 YYEEEE. The CDR3 loop is CASSPGTGLFGELFF. The DNA for the CDR3 is TGTGCCAGCAGCCCCGGGACAGGCCTTTTCGGGGAGCTGTTTTTT.

The V gene is TRBV28, the J gene TRBJ2-7; maybe TRBD1 (6 bases). The CDR3 contains 12 residues. Trimming stripped 7 bases from V and 1 base from J, with 8 bases between. CDR1 and CDR2 (germline): MDHEN, SYDVKM. The CDR3 nucleotides read TGTGCCAGCAAGACAGGTTCCTACGAGCAGTACTTC. Protein product: CASKTGSYEQYF.

The genes are TRBV27 and TRBJ1-5; the match to TRBD1 covers 8 bases. Germline loops: CDR1 MNHEY, CDR2 SMNVEV (reference sequence). V lost 8 bases and J lost 6; bases outside the gene matches: 6. The CDR3 has 13 residues. CDR3 bases: TGTGCCAGCGGGACAGGTTTTGGTCAGCCCCAGCATTTT. The encoded protein is CASGTGFGQPQHF.

Written as DNA, the CDR3 is TGCAGCGTGCGTCGGCAGGGGAACACTGAAGCTTTCTTT. Protein product: CSVRRQGNTEAFF. This chain uses TRBV29-1 with TRBJ1-1; weak D call: TRBD1 (5 bases). Germline assignment: CDR1 SQVTM and CDR2 ANQGSEA. CDR3 length: 13 amino acids. V was shortened by 6 bases and J by 1 base, with 12 bases between the two germline ends.

The V gene is TRBV28, the J gene TRBJ1-2, with 7 bases fitting TRBD1. The J segment lost 2 bases and the V segment lost 5 bases, leaving 5 bases of the junction unmatched. The CDR3 sequence is 14 residues long. From germline, CDR1 is MDHEN and CDR2 SYDVKM. The CDR3 nucleotides are TGTGCCAGCAGTGAGTACAGGGGAAACTATGGCTACACCTTC. Its protein is CASSEYRGNYGYTF.

V gene TRBV7-8 combines with J gene TRBJ2-7; the D gene is possibly TRBD1 (5 bases). CDR3 length: 16 residues. CDR1 is SGHVS, CDR2 FQNEAQ, per germline. Trimming shortened V by 2 bases and J by 4 bases, and 18 bases separated the two germline ends. CDR3 in amino acids: CASSLRTLAGSYEQYF. The DNA for the CDR3 is TGTGCCAGCAGCTTACGAACGTTAGCAGGGTCTTACGAGCAGTACTTC.

J is TRBJ2-2 and V is TRBV7-3, with TRBD1 as a possible D gene (5 bases). Germline CDR1 and CDR2: SGHTA and FQGTGA. The CDR3 loop spans 15 amino acids. The V end lost 5 bases, the J end lost 0 bases, and 10 bases lay between the germline ends. The CDR3 sequence is CASSRWGTNTGELFF. The CDR3 region has the DNA TGTGCCAGCAGCCGCTGGGGCACGAACACCGGGGAGCTGTTTTTT.

J is TRBJ1-1 and V is TRBV11-2, with D unresolved. CDR3 size: 12 residues. Germline assignment: CDR1 SGHAT and CDR2 FQNNGV. The V end lost 2 bases, the J end lost 7 bases, and 8 bases lay between the germline ends. This CDR3 reads CASSLSGSEAFF. The CDR3 bases are TGTGCCAGCAGCTTATCGGGGAGTGAAGCTTTCTTT.

The rearrangement joins TRBV9 to TRBJ2-1, with TRBD1 matching over 8 bases. The germline gives CDR1 SGDLS, CDR2 YYNGEE. V gave up 7 bases and J gave up 5 bases; unmatched junction bases: 11. This CDR3 is 15 amino acids long. The CDR3 loop is CASADPGTGNNEQFF. The CDR3 DNA sequence: TGTGCCAGCGCCGACCCCGGGACAGGAAACAATGAGCAGTTCTTC. Supplemented by reference TRBV9 and TRBJ2-1, the full variable domain reads DSGVTQTPKHLITATGQRVTLRCSPRSGDLSVYWYQQSLDQGLQFLIQYYNGEERAKGNILERFSAQQFPDLHSELNLSSLELGDSALYFCASADPGTGNNEQFFGPGTRLTVL.

The chain is built from TRBV25-1 and TRBJ1-5; the D gene is possibly TRBD1 (5 bases). V lost 3 bases to trimming and J lost 1 base, with 10 bases between them. The CDR3 is 15 amino acids. Germline CDR1 is MGHDK and CDR2 is SYGVNS. CDR3 region: CASSEGQGSNQPQHF. DNA for the CDR3: TGTGCCAGCAGTGAGGGGCAGGGAAGCAATCAGCCCCAGCATTTT.

This chain joins TRBV27 and TRBJ1-1; 8 positions agree with TRBD1. CDR1 is MNHEY and CDR2 is SMNVEV in the germline V gene (reference sequence). The CDR3 is made up of 17 amino acids. V was pared by 5 bases and J by 11 bases, with 22 bases of the junction left unmatched. This CDR3 reads CASSPRTGKLDNLWAFF. The CDR3 region has the DNA TGTGCCAGCAGTCCCCGGACAGGGAAACTGGATAATCTCTGGGCTTTCTTT.